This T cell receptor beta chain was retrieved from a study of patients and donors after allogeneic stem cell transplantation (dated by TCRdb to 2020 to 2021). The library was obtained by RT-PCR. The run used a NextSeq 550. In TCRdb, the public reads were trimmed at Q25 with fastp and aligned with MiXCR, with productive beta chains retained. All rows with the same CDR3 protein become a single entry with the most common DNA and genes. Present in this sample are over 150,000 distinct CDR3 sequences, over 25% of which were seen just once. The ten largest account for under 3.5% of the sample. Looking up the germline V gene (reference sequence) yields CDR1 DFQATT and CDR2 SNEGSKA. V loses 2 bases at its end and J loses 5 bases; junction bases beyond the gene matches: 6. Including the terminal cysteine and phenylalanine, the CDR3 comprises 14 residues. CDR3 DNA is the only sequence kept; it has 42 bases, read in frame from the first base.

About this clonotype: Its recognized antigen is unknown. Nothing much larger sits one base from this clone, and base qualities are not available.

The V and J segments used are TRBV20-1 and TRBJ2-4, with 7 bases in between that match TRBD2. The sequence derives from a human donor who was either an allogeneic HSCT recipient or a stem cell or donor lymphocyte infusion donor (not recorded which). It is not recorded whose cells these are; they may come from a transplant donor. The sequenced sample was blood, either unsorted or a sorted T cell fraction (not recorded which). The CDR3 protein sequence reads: CSARFGRIENIQYF. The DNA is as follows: TGCAGTGCTAGATTCGGGAGGATAGAAAACATTCAGTACTTC.